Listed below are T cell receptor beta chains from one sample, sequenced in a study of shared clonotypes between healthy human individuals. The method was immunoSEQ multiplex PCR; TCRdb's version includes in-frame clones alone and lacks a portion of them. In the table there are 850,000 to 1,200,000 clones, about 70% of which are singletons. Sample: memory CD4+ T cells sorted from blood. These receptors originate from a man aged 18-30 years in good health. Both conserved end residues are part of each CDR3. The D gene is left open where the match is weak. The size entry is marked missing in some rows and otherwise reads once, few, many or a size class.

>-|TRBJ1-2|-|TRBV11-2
CASSPLGFGGYTF
TGTGCCAGCAGCCCTCTAGGGTTCGGAGGCTACACCTTC
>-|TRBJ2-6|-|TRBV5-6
CASSLEQNVLTF
TGTGCCAGCAGCCTGGAACAGAACGTCCTGACTTTC
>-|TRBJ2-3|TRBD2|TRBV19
CASRTSGNTDTQYF
TGTGCCAGTAGAACTAGCGGGAACACAGATACGCAGTATTTT
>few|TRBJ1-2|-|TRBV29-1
CSVEQDSGYTF
TGCAGCGTTGAACAGGACTCTGGCTACACCTTC
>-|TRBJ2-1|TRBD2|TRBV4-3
CASSHLAGAGDEQFF
TGCGCCAGCAGCCACCTAGCGGGGGCGGGGGATGAGCAGTTCTTC
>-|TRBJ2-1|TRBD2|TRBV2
CASSRGFGLAGGNEQFF
TGTGCCAGCAGTCGGGGGTTCGGGCTAGCGGGAGGCAATGAGCAGTTCTTC
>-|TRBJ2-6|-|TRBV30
CAWGAGANVLTF
TGTGCCTGGGGGGCTGGGGCCAACGTCCTGACTTTC
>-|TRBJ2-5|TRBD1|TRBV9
CASSPRQGAGEETQYF
TGTGCCAGCAGCCCAAGACAGGGGGCGGGGGAAGAGACCCAGTACTTC
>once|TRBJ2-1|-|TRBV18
CASSPPLDRYNEQFF
TGTGCCAGCTCACCACCACTAGACAGATACAATGAGCAGTTCTTC
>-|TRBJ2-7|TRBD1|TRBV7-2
CASSPRRDSPYEQYF
TGTGCCAGCAGCCCTCGCCGGGACAGTCCCTACGAGCAGTACTTC
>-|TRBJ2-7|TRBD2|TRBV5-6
CASSFRGLAGYEQYF
TGTGCCAGCAGCTTTAGGGGGCTAGCGGGGTACGAGCAGTACTTC
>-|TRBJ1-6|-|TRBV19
CASSIQIYNSPLHF
TGTGCCAGTAGTATACAGATCTATAATTCACCCCTCCACTTT
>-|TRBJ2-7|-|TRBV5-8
CASSLGYEQYF
TGTGCCAGCAGCTTGGGCTACGAGCAGTACTTC
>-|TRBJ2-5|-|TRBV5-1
CASSLGSKETQYF
TGCGCCAGCAGCTTGGGTAGTAAAGAGACCCAGTACTTC